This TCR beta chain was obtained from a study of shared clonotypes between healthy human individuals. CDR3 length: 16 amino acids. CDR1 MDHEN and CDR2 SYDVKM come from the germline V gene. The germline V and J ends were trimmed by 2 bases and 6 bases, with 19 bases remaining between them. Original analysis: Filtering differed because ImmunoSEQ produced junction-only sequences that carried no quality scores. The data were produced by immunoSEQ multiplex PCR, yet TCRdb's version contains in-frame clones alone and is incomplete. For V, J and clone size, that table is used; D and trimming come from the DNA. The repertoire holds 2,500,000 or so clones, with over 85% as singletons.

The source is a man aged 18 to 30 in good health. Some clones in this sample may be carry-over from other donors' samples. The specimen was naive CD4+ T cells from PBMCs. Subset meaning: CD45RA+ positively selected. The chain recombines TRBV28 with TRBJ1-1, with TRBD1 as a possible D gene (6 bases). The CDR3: CASSLLPSGAGAEAFF. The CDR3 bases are TGTGCCAGCAGTTTACTTCCCTCAGGGGCTGGGGCTGAAGCTTTCTTT.